This paragraph covers one TCR beta chain sequence. As yet, its antigen is unknown. The data were obtained in a study of T cell responses to AZD1222 COVID-19 vaccine. Whole-study results and caveats: All repertoire sampling was performed exclusively after the peak T cell response. Donor demographics were predominantly white British with a female majority; clonal diversity may be underestimated. Among AZD1222 vaccinees, only 5 to 7 were seropositive at baseline. Elevations in Spike-specific TCR breadth and depth followed administration of two AZD1222 doses.

Profiled with immunoSEQ multiplex PCR; TCRdb holds only in-frame clones, not every one. This sample yields 130,000 to 150,000 clones, of which about 81% are seen a single time; about 4% belongs to the top ten. The V end lost 5 bases, the J end lost 8 bases, and 24 bases lay between the germline ends. CDR1 is MDHEN, CDR2 SYDVKM, per germline. This CDR3 contains 16 residues. This sequence joins TRBV28 and TRBJ1-2; maybe TRBD1 (6 bases). The origin of this receptor is an adult in good health. Sequenced here: peripheral blood, sampled on day 0 of MenACWY control vaccination. For the CDR3, the DNA is TGTGCCAGCAGTATAATACAGGGTGAAGTCGTTGGCGGCTACACCTTC. It is translated as CASSIIQGEVVGGYTF.